The 16 T cell receptor beta chains below all came from one sample that was sequenced in a study of blood T cell repertoires in COVID-19. TCRdb's table, derived via immunoSEQ multiplex PCR, lists solely in-frame clones and lacks some. This sample has about 140,000 clones, with about 80% found just once. Specimen: peripheral blood. These TCRs come from an older woman with acute or convalescent COVID-19.

The chain employs TRBV2 and TRBJ1-3, with 10 bases matching TRBD1. Germline values: CDR1 SNHLY, CDR2 FYNNEI. J lost 8 bases, V lost 4 bases, and 8 bases had no gene match. This CDR3 has 15 amino acids. CDR3 bases: TGTGCCAGCAGTGCTCCGACAGGGGGCGATTACACCATATATTTT. Protein product: CASSAPTGGDYTIYF.

V gene TRBV9 combines with J gene TRBJ2-1; 13 bases are a match to TRBD2. V dropped 1 base and J dropped 1; count of bases not matched to a gene: 5. In germline, CDR1 is SGDLS, CDR2 YYNGEE. The CDR3 has 18 residues. CDR3 region: CASSVKGLAGVSYNEQFF. CDR3 nucleotides: TGTGCCAGCAGCGTAAAAGGACTAGCGGGAGTTTCCTACAATGAGCAGTTCTTC.

J is TRBJ1-3 and V is TRBV18; 7 bases map to TRBD1. Germline V lookup: CDR1 KGHSH, CDR2 LQKENI. CDR3 size: 16 residues. V was clipped by 3 bases and J by 4 bases; unmatched bases: 9. CDR3 in amino acids: CASSPRRDRVGNTIYF. The CDR3, as DNA: TGTGCCAGCTCACCTCGGCGAGACAGGGTCGGAAACACCATATATTTT. Drawing the rest from reference TRBV18 and TRBJ1-3, the complete variable domain is NAGVMQNPRHLVRRRGQEARLRCSPMKGHSHVYWYRQLPEEGLKFMVYLQKENIIDESGMPKERFSAEFPKEGPSILRIQQVVRGDSAAYFCASSPRRDRVGNTIYFGEGSWLTVV.

V is TRBV30 and J is TRBJ2-7; the match to TRBD1 covers 11 bases. This CDR3 is 12 amino acids long. Germline CDR1 reads GTSNPN; CDR2 reads SVGIG (reference sequence). The J segment lost 7 bases and the V segment lost 5 bases, leaving 4 bases of the junction unmatched. As DNA, the CDR3 is TGTGCCTGGGGACAGGGGGCTTATGAGCAGTACTTC. Protein product: CAWGQGAYEQYF.

This rearrangement joins TRBV24-1 to TRBJ2-7, with 9 bases matching TRBD1. In germline, CDR1 is KGHDR, CDR2 SFDVKD. V lost 4 bases and J lost 3; bases outside the gene matches: 6. CDR3 length: 15 residues. The chain's CDR3 is CATSDLTGQGYEQYF. CDR3 sequence (DNA): TGTGCCACCAGTGACCTGACGGGACAGGGCTACGAGCAGTACTTC.

The chain employs TRBV5-1 and TRBJ1-2, with TRBD1 matching over 7 bases. This CDR3 has 14 residues. Germline loops: CDR1 SGHRS, CDR2 YFSETQ. The V gene end was trimmed by 4 bases and the J gene end by 5 bases; junction bases not matched to a gene: 8. For the CDR3, the DNA is TGCGCCAGCAGCCCAGGGCAGGGGGAATATGGCTACACCTTC. It yields the protein CASSPGQGEYGYTF.

This clone was found a few times. The chain is built from TRBV6-2 or TRBV6-3 and TRBJ1-6, with 12 bases that match TRBD1. The germline CDR1 and CDR2 sequences are MNHEY and SVGEGT. The J segment lost 7 bases and the V segment lost 4 bases, leaving 11 bases of the junction unmatched. The CDR3 is 18 residues long. The CDR3 reads CASSSGTGGAGRNSPLHF. The CDR3 region has the DNA TGTGCCAGCAGTTCCGGGACAGGGGGCGCGGGTCGGAATTCACCCCTCCACTTT.

Here the CDR3 reads CASSYQPGNSGWEQYF. The DNA of the CDR3 is TGTGCCAGCAGTTATCAACCCGGGAACTCCGGATGGGAGCAGTACTTC. This rearrangement joins TRBV6-2 or TRBV6-3 to TRBJ2-7; the D gene is possibly TRBD2 (5 bases). CDR3 size: 16 residues. Germline V gene data show CDR1 as MNHEY and CDR2 as SVGEGT. The germline V and J ends were trimmed by 3 bases and 7 bases, with 22 bases remaining between them.

This chain links TRBV9 with TRBJ1-4; TRBD1 aligns across 7 bases. This CDR3 is 14 amino acids long. Germline V gives CDR1 SGDLS, CDR2 YYNGEE. V lost 0 bases and J lost 8; bases outside the gene matches: 4. CDR3 coding DNA: TGTGCCAGCAGCGTAGCTGGACAGGAGGAAAAACTGTTTTTT. Translation gives CASSVAGQEEKLFF.

This chain connects TRBV29-1 to TRBJ2-3, with TRBD2 as a possible D gene (5 bases). CDR3 length: 12 amino acids. The V end was cut by 3 bases, the J end by 3 bases, with 7 bases between. CDR1 is SQVTM, CDR2 ANQGSEA, per germline. CDR3 nucleotide sequence: TGCAGCGTTGAGCTAGCAACAGATACGCAGTATTTT. This encodes CSVELATDTQYF.

The rearrangement uses TRBV24-1 and TRBJ2-3; D is possibly TRBD1 (6 bases). The V gene lost 5 bases and the J gene lost 2 bases, with 19 bases spanning the gap. This CDR3 has 17 amino acids. CDR1 and CDR2 (germline): KGHDR, SFDVKD. The CDR3 region is CATSGPSQGDITDTQYF. CDR3 in DNA: TGTGCCACCAGTGGTCCCTCCCAAGGGGACATCACAGATACGCAGTATTTT.

V usage is TRBV15 and J usage is TRBJ1-5, with D maybe TRBD1 (5 bases). This CDR3 region has 15 residues. Per germline, CDR1 LNHNV and CDR2 YYDKDF (reference sequence). V was clipped by 1 base and J by 8 bases, with 15 bases between them. The DNA for the CDR3 is TGTGCCACCAGCAGAGGGCAGGGAAATTGGGAGCCCCAGCATTTT. The encoded protein is CATSRGQGNWEPQHF.

The chain has TRBV6-5 and TRBJ2-7, with 7 bases matching TRBD1. Germline-derived CDR1 and CDR2 are MNHEY and SVGAGI. The CDR3 has 15 amino acids. J gave up 4 bases and V 0 bases, and 6 bases lay outside the gene matches. CDR3 in DNA: TGTGCCAGCAGTTACTCCACAGGGGAACTTTACGAGCAGTACTTC. Its protein is CASSYSTGELYEQYF.

The rearrangement joins TRBV2 to TRBJ2-1; TRBD1 agrees at 8 bases. The CDR3 is 13 residues long. J was trimmed by 9 bases and V by 6 bases; bases with no gene match: 7. Germline V gene data show CDR1 as SNHLY and CDR2 as FYNNEI. The CDR3 sequence: CASRIQGGGEQFF. CDR3 sequence (DNA): TGTGCCAGCAGGATACAGGGGGGCGGTGAGCAGTTCTTC.

The chain is built from TRBV28 and TRBJ1-1; tentative D call: TRBD1 (5 bases). The CDR3 is 17 residues long. V was cut by 2 bases and J by 5 bases, with 21 bases left in between. Germline V CDR1 and CDR2: MDHEN, SYDVKM. The CDR3 loop is CASSLKWGGGRGTEAFF. For the CDR3, the DNA is TGTGCCAGCAGTTTAAAGTGGGGCGGGGGTCGGGGAACTGAAGCTTTCTTT.

The chain couples TRBV28 to TRBJ1-2; D is perhaps TRBD1 (5 bases). V lost 4 bases and J 2 bases, leaving 14 bases between the germline ends. Germline-derived CDR1 and CDR2 are MDHEN and SYDVKM. The CDR3 runs to 15 residues. CDR3 loop: CASSSIHAGNYGYTF. In DNA form, the CDR3 reads TGTGCCAGCAGTTCCATCCATGCAGGGAACTATGGCTACACCTTC.